These T cell receptor beta chains were read from a single sample in a study of control samples from healthy donors and cancer patients. The method was immunoSEQ multiplex PCR; TCRdb's version includes in-frame clones alone and lacks a portion of them. In the table there are around 150,000 clones, over 85% of which are singletons. Sequencing was done on a sample of blood. The receptors were sampled from a woman between 35 and 50 years old in good health. Both conserved end residues are part of each CDR3. The D gene is left open where the match is weak. Clone sizes are given selectively: once, few, many, or a class where the clone is expanded.

d_call,j_call,clone_size,v_call,cdr3_nt,cdr3_aa
TRBD1,TRBJ1-4,.,TRBV9,TGTGCCAGCAGCGCACAGGGGAACTTAAATGAAAAACTGTTTTTT,CASSAQGNLNEKLFF
.,TRBJ1-2,once,TRBV30,TGTGCCTGGAGTGTACTCAGAACTTCTAACTATGGCTACACCTTC,CAWSVLRTSNYGYTF
.,TRBJ2-3,.,TRBV7-2,TGTGCCAGCAGCTTCACGGACCCAGATACGCAGTATTTT,CASSFTDPDTQYF
TRBD1,TRBJ1-1,.,TRBV2,TGTGCCAGCACGGGACAGGGGGTTTCGGAGACTGAAGCTTTCTTT,CASTGQGVSETEAFF
TRBD1,TRBJ1-4,.,TRBV4-2,TGTGCCAGCAGTCGGACAGGGGGCTTTGCAACTAATGAAAAACTGTTTTTT,CASSRTGGFATNEKLFF
.,TRBJ1-2,.,TRBV7-2,TGTGCCAGCAGCTTTTGGCAGAATGGCTACACCTTC,CASSFWQNGYTF
.,TRBJ1-1,.,TRBV27,TGTGCCAGCAAGAGGATGAACACTGAAGCTTTCTTT,CASKRMNTEAFF
TRBD1,TRBJ1-1,.,TRBV4-3,TGCGCCAGCAGCCAAGAAATAAACCGGGACAGGCTTGGCACTGAAGCTTTCTTT,CASSQEINRDRLGTEAFF
TRBD1,TRBJ1-3,.,TRBV5-8,TGTGCCAGCAGCTTACGACAGGGGGCGTTTGGAAACACCATATATTTT,CASSLRQGAFGNTIYF
.,TRBJ2-1,.,TRBV5-1,TGCGTCAGCAGCTTGGGGTCAGGAGGGAATGAGCAGTTCTTC,CVSSLGSGGNEQFF
.,TRBJ1-1,.,TRBV18,TGTGCCAGCTCACCACCGACGGGGAACACTGAAGCTTTCTTT,CASSPPTGNTEAFF
TRBD1,TRBJ1-1,.,TRBV5-1,TGCGCCAGCAGCTTGATCACAGGGGCTACCAACACTGAAGCTTTCTTT,CASSLITGATNTEAFF
TRBD2,TRBJ2-1,.,TRBV29-1,TGCAGCGTTGAGATCCTAGCGGGACTAGACAATGAGCAGTTCTTC,CSVEILAGLDNEQFF
.,TRBJ2-5,.,TRBV12-3/TRBV12-4,TGTGCCAGCAGTTTGGACCAGCGAGAGACCCAGTACTTC,CASSLDQRETQYF
.,TRBJ1-3,.,TRBV18,TGTGCCAGCTCCGTTCTGCAGGGAGGGAACACCATATATTTT,CASSVLQGGNTIYF
.,TRBJ1-4,.,TRBV5-1,TGCGCCAGCAGCTTGGCTCCGAGGTCTAATGAAAAACTGTTTTTT,CASSLAPRSNEKLFF
TRBD1,TRBJ1-6,.,TRBV4-1,TGCGCCAGCAGCCAGCGGGACAGGGTCGGTTCACCCCTCCACTTT,CASSQRDRVGSPLHF
TRBD1,TRBJ1-2,.,TRBV20-1,TGCAGTGCTACTGACCCATGGACAGGGCCTAACTATGGCTACACCTTC,CSATDPWTGPNYGYTF
.,TRBJ1-6,.,TRBV25-1,TGTGCCAGCAGCCGGTCGGGGGCGCAATCACCCCTCCACTTT,CASSRSGAQSPLHF
.,TRBJ2-2,.,TRBV5-1,TGCGCCAGCAGCTTGGATGCGGTCAGCACCGGGGAGCTGTTTTTT,CASSLDAVSTGELFF
.,TRBJ1-1,.,TRBV5-1,TGCGCCAGCAGCCCCGTTCAGACAGGAACTGAAGCTTTCTTT,CASSPVQTGTEAFF
.,TRBJ1-2,.,TRBV6-1,TGTGCCAGCAGTGAACGGGGCCTATATGGCTACACCTTC,CASSERGLYGYTF
TRBD1,TRBJ1-5,.,TRBV7-8,TGTGCCAGCAGCCCACAACAAGGGGGCGGGCAGCCCCAGCATTTT,CASSPQQGGGQPQHF
TRBD2,TRBJ2-7,.,TRBV5-1,TGCGCCAGCAGCTTGGCCGGGAGGGACGAGCAGTACTTC,CASSLAGRDEQYF
.,TRBJ2-3,.,TRBV24-1,TGTGCCACCAGTGATTCCACAGATACGCAGTATTTT,CATSDSTDTQYF
.,TRBJ1-1,.,TRBV28,TGTGCCAGCAGCGGACTGAACACTGAAGCTTTCTTT,CASSGLNTEAFF
.,TRBJ2-5,once,TRBV5-6,TGTGCCAGCAGCGGTCGCGGGGTTGGAGAGACCCAGTACTTC,CASSGRGVGETQYF
.,TRBJ1-1,.,TRBV7-2,TGTGCCAGCAGCCCTAGGATAACAGGGAGCACTGAAGCTTTCTTT,CASSPRITGSTEAFF
TRBD1,TRBJ1-2,.,TRBV3-1/TRBV3-2,TGTGCCAGCAGCCATATACAGGGGGCGAGCTATGGCTACACCTTC,CASSHIQGASYGYTF
.,TRBJ2-1,.,TRBV30,TGTGCCTGGAGTGAGGGCCTTACAAATGAGCAGTTCTTC,CAWSEGLTNEQFF
TRBD2,TRBJ2-1,.,TRBV9,TGTGCCAGCGCCACGCTAGCGGATTCCTACAATGAGCAGTTCTTC,CASATLADSYNEQFF
TRBD2,TRBJ2-1,.,TRBV9,TGTGCCAGCAGCGCCCAAAGCGGGGCCTACAATGAGCAGTTCTTC,CASSAQSGAYNEQFF
.,TRBJ1-6,.,TRBV7-9,TGTGCCAGCAGCCTATCGTCCGGGACCTTATTGAGTAATTCACCCCTCCACTTT,CASSLSSGTLLSNSPLHF
.,TRBJ1-5,.,TRBV27,TGTGCCAGCAGTCTGGGAGGGGTTCAGCCCCAGCATTTT,CASSLGGVQPQHF
TRBD1,TRBJ1-1,.,TRBV6-5,TGTGCCAGCAGGGGTTACAGGGGGCTGAACACTGAAGCTTTCTTT,CASRGYRGLNTEAFF
.,TRBJ1-1,.,TRBV6-4,TGTGCCAGCAGTGACTCGAACAGGAACACTGAAGCTTTCTTT,CASSDSNRNTEAFF
.,TRBJ1-1,.,TRBV5-5,TGTGCCAGCAGCTTGGCAGGTGCCAGGGGACGTGACGCTGAAGCTTTCTTT,CASSLAGARGRDAEAFF
.,TRBJ1-2,once,TRBV29-1,TGCAGCGTGACCCGGGGGCGAGGCTACACCTTC,CSVTRGRGYTF
.,TRBJ2-5,.,TRBV6-5,TGTGCCAGCGGAAAGGGCAGCCAAGAGACCCAGTACTTC,CASGKGSQETQYF
TRBD1,TRBJ2-5,.,TRBV19,TGTGCCAGTAGAAGGGAAGGGACAGAGACCCGGTACTTC,CASRREGTETRYF
.,TRBJ1-6,.,TRBV6-2/TRBV6-3,TGTGCCAGCGGCCCATTAGGAGGGGGAGATTCACCCCTCCACTTT,CASGPLGGGDSPLHF
.,TRBJ2-5,.,TRBV6-6,TGTGCCAGCAACGGAGGGAACCAAGAGACCCAGTACTTC,CASNGGNQETQYF
TRBD1,TRBJ2-4,.,TRBV6-5,TGTGCCAGCAGACCGACAGGGGCCAAAAACATTCAGTACTTC,CASRPTGAKNIQYF
.,TRBJ1-2,.,TRBV4-2,TGTGCCAGCAGCCACTCAATTCGTTGGGCCCTTGGCGGCTACACCTTC,CASSHSIRWALGGYTF
.,TRBJ1-5,few,TRBV10-1,TGCGCCAGCACCCTGGACCCGGACAATCAGCCCCAGCATTTT,CASTLDPDNQPQHF
.,TRBJ2-3,.,TRBV10-1,TGCGCCAGCAGCAACCCGGGAGTAGCGGACCCCTACACAGATACGCAGTATTTT,CASSNPGVADPYTDTQYF
.,TRBJ1-6,.,TRBV5-4,TGTGCCAGCAGCTTGGGAGGGGCCGGTTCACCCCTCCACTTT,CASSLGGAGSPLHF
.,TRBJ2-3,.,TRBV5-4,TGTGCCAGCAGCCGAGCCACTAGGCCCCCAGAGAATACGCAGTATTTT,CASSRATRPPENTQYF
.,TRBJ1-1,once,TRBV5-1,TGCGCCAGCAGGGAGCCCGCGTCGGGCACTGAAGCTTTCTTT,CASREPASGTEAFF
.,TRBJ1-1,few,TRBV19,TGTGCCGGACTCGAAAGAGGGGGAATATACACTGAAGCTTTCTTT,CAGLERGGIYTEAFF